These 21 T cell receptor beta chains came from one sample sequenced in a study of T-cell reconstitution after alpha-beta-depleted transplantation in children. A TCRbeta library incorporating unique molecular identifiers was prepared. TCRdb processed the PCR reads anew with MiXCR; each CDR3 protein has one entry. Altogether 640,000 or so distinct CDR3 sequences are present, over 15% being singletons, with the ten largest covering over 0.95%. Source: PBMCs from the stem cell graft donor, taken from the stem cell graft. The origin of the receptors is a human donor who donated a stem cell graft to a child with acute myeloid leukemia.

This chain connects TRBV13 to TRBJ1-2, with no clear D. Germline V lookup: CDR1 PRHDT, CDR2 FYEKMQ (reference sequence). The CDR3 has 12 amino acids. Between the trimmed V and J ends, which lost 2 bases and 8 bases, there was a span of 9 bases. The CDR3 DNA is TGTGCCAGCAGCTTATCCAGAAACGGCTACACCTTC. It is translated as CASSLSRNGYTF.

At least ten counts were recorded for this clonotype. The rearrangement uses TRBV20-1 and TRBJ1-1; D not resolved. CDR1 DFQATT and CDR2 SNEGSKA come from the germline V gene (reference sequence). The V gene lost 6 bases and the J gene lost 0 bases, with 17 bases spanning the gap. The CDR3 spans 15 residues. The CDR3 sequence is CSAPHGGTMNTEAFF. The CDR3 coding sequence is TGCAGTGCGCCCCACGGAGGAACCATGAACACTGAAGCTTTCTTT.

This clonotype was observed a handful of times. This chain uses TRBV5-6 with TRBJ2-7; 9 nucleotides agree with TRBD1. The trim removed 3 bases at V and 6 bases at J, leaving 7 bases unmatched. The CDR3 has 14 residues. In germline, CDR1 is SGHDT, CDR2 YYEEEE. The CDR3 coding sequence is TGTGCCAGCAGCTCGGGACAGGGTCGGGGCGAGCAGTACTTC. It translates to CASSSGQGRGEQYF.

The rearrangement joins TRBV28 to TRBJ2-1; TRBD2 matches at 12 bases. J gave up 4 bases and V 2 bases, and 9 bases lay outside the gene matches. The germline CDR1 and CDR2 sequences are MDHEN and SYDVKM. The CDR3 runs 18 residues. CDR3 residues: CASSLTGPSGGGYNEQFF. DNA of the CDR3: TGTGCCAGCAGTTTAACCGGTCCTAGCGGGGGGGGATACAATGAGCAGTTCTTC.

The chain joins TRBV18 to TRBJ2-5; 8 bases match TRBD1. CDR1 KGHSH and CDR2 LQKENI come from the germline V gene. J lost 4 bases, V lost 2 bases, and 3 bases had no gene match. This CDR3 comprises 14 residues. The CDR3 DNA sequence: TGTGCCAGCTCACCAGGACAGGGTGTAGAGACCCAGTACTTC. Translating gives CASSPGQGVETQYF.

This chain links TRBV7-3 with TRBJ2-1; D may be TRBD1 or TRBD2 (5 bases each). The CDR3 covers 12 residues. Germline V CDR1 and CDR2: SGHTA, FQGTGA. Trimming took off 5 bases at V and 11 bases at J, with 13 bases between the two ends. Here the CDR3 reads CASSPQPGQQFF. The CDR3 coding sequence is TGTGCCAGCAGCCCACAGCCGGGACAGCAGTTCTTC.

This clonotype occurred many times. The J gene is TRBJ2-5, the V gene TRBV10-3; D is unclear. This CDR3 contains 11 residues. V lost 9 bases and J 4 bases, leaving 9 bases between the germline ends. Germline V gene lookup returns CDR1 ENHRY and CDR2 SYGVKD. The CDR3 DNA reads TGTGCCATAGGAAGAGGAGAGACCCAGTACTTC. Its translation: CAIGRGETQYF.

This clonotype was seen repeatedly, ten times or more. The genes are TRBV12-3 or TRBV12-4 and TRBJ2-1; no reliable D call. V lost 7 bases and J 8 bases, leaving 9 bases between the germline ends. The CDR3 runs 11 residues. CDR3 in amino acids: CASTFSDEQFF. The CDR3 bases are TGTGCCAGCACTTTCTCCGATGAGCAGTTCTTC.

The chain is built from TRBV7-2 and TRBJ1-5, with 7 bases matching TRBD1. CDR3 length: 14 residues. Germline V gene sequence: CDR1 SGHTA, CDR2 FQGNSA. Trimming took 5 bases from V and 7 from J; bases not matched to a gene: 8. CDR3 sequence: CASSLGGGQQPQHF. In DNA, the CDR3 is TGTGCCAGCAGCCTCGGAGGGGGCCAACAGCCCCAGCATTTT.

This chain links TRBV4-3 with TRBJ1-1; D gene uncertain. Deletions cut 5 bases from V and 0 bases from J, with 13 bases between. CDR1 is LGHNA and CDR2 is YSLEER in the germline V gene. This CDR3 is 15 amino acids long. CDR3 nucleotide sequence: TGCGCCAGCAGCGGTCTAGGGTTGATGAACACTGAAGCTTTCTTT. This codes for CASSGLGLMNTEAFF.

This clonotype was detected many times. The V and J genes are TRBV20-1 and TRBJ2-1, with 10 bases identical to TRBD2. V shed 6 bases and J 8 bases; nucleotides not matched to a gene: 7. Germline V gives CDR1 DFQATT, CDR2 SNEGSKA (reference sequence). This CDR3 spans 13 amino acids. The CDR3 here is CSATSGVGYEQFF. CDR3 DNA sequence: TGCAGTGCCACTAGCGGGGTGGGCTATGAGCAGTTCTTC.

This clonotype was seen repeatedly, ten times or more. The V and J genes are TRBV7-9 and TRBJ2-7; D is possibly TRBD2 (6 bases). The CDR3 consists of 13 residues. V was clipped by 6 bases and J by 4 bases, with 13 bases between them. Germline CDR1 and CDR2: SEHNR and FQNEAQ (reference sequence). CDR3 amino acids: CASRGPGLYEQYF. The CDR3 region has the DNA TGTGCCAGCAGAGGTCCGGGACTTTACGAGCAGTACTTC.

The table lists this clonotype with many counts. The chain carries TRBV24-1 and TRBJ2-3, with D perhaps matching TRBD2 (5 bases). This CDR3 region has 11 residues. The V gene lost 7 bases and the J gene lost 6 bases, with 7 bases spanning the gap. Germline V gene data show CDR1 as KGHDR and CDR2 as SFDVKD. The CDR3 loop is CATREDDTQYF. CDR3 in DNA: TGTGCCACCAGGGAGGATGATACGCAGTATTTT.

This clonotype showed up many times. The V call is TRBV27, the J call TRBJ2-5; 9 nucleotides match TRBD1. Germline assignment: CDR1 MNHEY and CDR2 SMNVEV (reference sequence). V was pared by 7 bases and J by 2 bases, with 5 bases of the junction left unmatched. The CDR3 is 14 amino acids. The CDR3 sequence is CASNHRGQQETQYF. The CDR3 DNA sequence: TGTGCCAGCAACCACAGGGGGCAACAAGAGACCCAGTACTTC.

The rearrangement links TRBV7-6 to TRBJ1-6, with D uncertain. V was clipped by 2 bases and J by 7 bases, with 12 bases between them. The CDR3 has 15 residues. Germline-derived CDR1 and CDR2 are SGHVS and FNYEAQ. The CDR3 DNA follows: TGTGCCAGCAGCTTAAACCCCCGCCCCAATTCACCCCTCCACTTT. It specifies CASSLNPRPNSPLHF. Together with reference TRBV7-6 and TRBJ1-6, the CDR3 gives the full variable domain: GAGVSQSPRYKVTKRGQDVALRCDPISGHVSLYWYRQALGQGPEFLTYFNYEAQQDKSGLPNDRFSAERPEGSISTLTIQRTEQRDSAMYRCASSLNPRPNSPLHFGNGTRLTVT.

The CDR3 coding sequence is TGTGCCAGCAGCTTAGAATTGGCGGGGGTCTCCTACAATGAGCAGTTCTTC. Its translation is CASSLELAGVSYNEQFF. This chain uses TRBV7-9 with TRBJ2-1; 7 bases map to TRBD2. Germline values: CDR1 SEHNR, CDR2 FQNEAQ (reference sequence). V shed 1 base and J 0 bases; nucleotides not matched to a gene: 6. The CDR3 sequence is 17 residues long.

This clonotype was picked up many times. The chain carries TRBV20-1 and TRBJ1-5, with D perhaps TRBD1 (5 bases). Germline lookup yields CDR1 DFQATT and CDR2 SNEGSKA (reference sequence). V dropped 1 base and J dropped 1 base, with 20 bases sitting between them. This CDR3 is 18 amino acids long. CDR3 in amino acids: CSARGPGTLYGSNQPQHF. CDR3 bases: TGCAGTGCTAGAGGGCCCGGGACGTTATATGGAAGCAATCAGCCCCAGCATTTT.

As to this clonotype: A much larger clone lies one base from this, so it may be a read error. The rearrangement joins TRBV20-1 to TRBJ1-1, with 7 bases that match TRBD1. The CDR3 is 14 amino acids. The junction had 8 bases not matched to a gene; V was cut back by 5 bases and J by 2 bases. In germline, CDR1 is DFQATT, CDR2 SNEGSKA (reference sequence). The DNA of the CDR3 is TGCAGTGCTCCCGAGACAGGGATAAACACTGAAGCTTTCTTT. It yields the protein CSAPETGINTEAFF.

In this sample, this clonotype turned up many times. This chain joins TRBV20-1 and TRBJ2-7; the match to TRBD2 covers 9 bases. V gave up 6 bases and J gave up 5 bases; unmatched junction bases: 8. CDR3 length: 13 residues. The germline gives CDR1 DFQATT, CDR2 SNEGSKA (reference sequence). CDR3 coding DNA: TGCAGTGCGAGGGTCCTAGCGGGGAACGAGCAGTACTTC. It codes for CSARVLAGNEQYF.

Ten or more counts support this clonotype. The CDR3 DNA is TGTGCCAGCAGCTTCCGACAGCTACGGAACACTGAAGCTTTCTTT. The encoded protein is CASSFRQLRNTEAFF. The chain carries TRBV7-2 and TRBJ1-1, with D maybe TRBD1 (5 bases). The CDR3 consists of 15 residues. The ends were cut back, 3 bases at V and 1 base at J, with 12 bases in the middle. Germline V gene sequence: CDR1 SGHTA, CDR2 FQGNSA.

This clonotype was found a few times. J is TRBJ1-6 and V is TRBV4-2; D gene ambiguous. CDR3 size: 18 residues. The V gene lost 0 bases and the J gene lost 0 bases, with 12 bases spanning the gap. The germline V gene has CDR1 LGHNA and CDR2 YNFKEQ. CDR3 amino acids: CASSQDRQRSSYNSPLHF. Written as DNA, the CDR3 is TGTGCCAGCAGCCAAGATAGGCAGAGGAGCTCCTATAATTCACCCCTCCACTTT.